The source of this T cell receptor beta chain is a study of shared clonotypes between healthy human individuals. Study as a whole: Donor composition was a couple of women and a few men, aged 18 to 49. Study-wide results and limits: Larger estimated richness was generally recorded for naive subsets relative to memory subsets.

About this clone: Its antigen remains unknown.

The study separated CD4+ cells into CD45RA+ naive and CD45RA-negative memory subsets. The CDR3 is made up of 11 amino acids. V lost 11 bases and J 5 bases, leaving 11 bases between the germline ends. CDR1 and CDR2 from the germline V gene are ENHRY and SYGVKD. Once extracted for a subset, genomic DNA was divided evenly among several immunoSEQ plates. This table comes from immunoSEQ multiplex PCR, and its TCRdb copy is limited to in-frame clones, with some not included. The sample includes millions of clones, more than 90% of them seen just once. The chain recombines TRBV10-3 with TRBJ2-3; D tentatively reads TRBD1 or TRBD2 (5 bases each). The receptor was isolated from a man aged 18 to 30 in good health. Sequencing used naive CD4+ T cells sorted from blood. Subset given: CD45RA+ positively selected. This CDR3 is CAARGEDTQYF. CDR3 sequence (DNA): TGTGCCGCCAGAGGGGAAGATACGCAGTATTTT.